This T cell receptor (beta chain) is drawn from a study of T cell changes during pregnancy in multiple sclerosis. With 0 bases clipped from V and 2 bases from J, the junction kept 7 bases outside the gene matches. The germline gives CDR1 SNHLY, CDR2 FYNNEI. This CDR3 region has 16 residues. The table came from immunoSEQ multiplex PCR; TCRdb's copy has only in-frame clones and leaves some out. The profile covers roughly 60,000 clones, with almost 97% appearing a single time and about 2.5% taken by the ten largest. The TCR was taken from a female donor with multiple sclerosis, enrolled in a pregnancy study. V gene TRBV2 combines with J gene TRBJ2-7; 7 bases fit TRBD2. This specimen consisted of CD8+ T cells from peripheral blood mononuclear cells, obtained after pregnancy. The CDR3 sequence: CASSEALLAVPYEQYF. The CDR3 nucleotides read TGTGCCAGCAGTGAAGCGCTTCTAGCGGTCCCCTACGAGCAGTACTTC.